The entry below describes one TCR beta chain. Its antigen is unidentified. One end of the junction is discordant with germline, which a read error may explain. The data are from a study of shared clonotypes between healthy human individuals. Overall study: Each donor had three CD4 naive, three CD4 memory, two CD8 naive and one CD8 memory plate. The study, taken as a whole, reports: Clonotype sharing among donors likely depends on sequencing depth. Limitation of the genetic and exposure-history diversity represented came from the few donors.

Replicate PCRs for sorted subsets used approximately 190 ng DNA; this equaled around 29,000 T cell genomes. Measured with immunoSEQ multiplex PCR; TCRdb has only the in-frame clones, and not every one. This repertoire shows about 2 million clones, about 95% found once; its top ten account for 0.9% to 1.3%. Selected positively for CCR7 and CD45RO-negative, naive CD8 cells excluded terminally differentiated effector memory CD45RA+ cells. Germline V lookup: CDR1 SSHAT, CDR2 FNYEAQ (reference sequence). The CDR3 runs to 14 residues. The TCR was taken from a man aged 18 to 29 in good health. The chain employs TRBV7-7 and TRBJ2-2; D is unclear. Sequencing input: naive CD8+ T cells sorted from blood. CDR3 bases: TGTGCTAGCAGCTTGTTAACGAACACCGGGGAGCTGTTTTTT. Its translation: CASSLLTNTGELFF. Variable domain in full (rest from reference TRBV7-7 and TRBJ2-2): GAGVSQSPRYKVTKRGQDVTLRCDPISSHATLYWYQQALGQGPEFLTYFNYEAQPDKSGLPSDRFSAERPEGSISTLTIQRTEQRDSAMYRCASSLLTNTGELFFGEGSRLTVL.